A selection of T cell receptor beta chains follows, all from one sample in a study of OX40 agonist ivuxolimab in advanced cancers. The repertoire was sequenced with immunoSEQ multiplex PCR; TCRdb's copy has only in-frame clones and lacks some. The data hold fewer than 70,000 clones, with approximately 80% observed a single time. This specimen was CD4+ or CD8+ T cells sorted from blood, taken in a trial of the OX40 agonist ivuxolimab. These receptors all stem from an adult with an advanced solid tumor such as melanoma, head and neck, liver or kidney cancer. Each CDR3 is given with its conserved first and last residue. The D gene is left open where the match is weak. Part of the rows lack a size; the others show once, few, many or a class for expanded clones.

clone_size | j_call | v_call | d_call | cdr3_aa | cdr3_nt
. | TRBJ1-1 | TRBV29-1 | . | CSVERQSWNTEAFF | TGCAGCGTTGAGAGGCAGAGCTGGAACACTGAAGCTTTCTTT
. | TRBJ2-6 | TRBV5-1 | . | CASSLGGTGANVLTF | TGTGCCAGCAGCTTGGGGGGAACTGGGGCCAACGTCCTGACTTTC
. | TRBJ2-2 | TRBV4-3 | . | CASSQPVNTGELFF | TGCGCCAGCAGCCAACCGGTGAACACCGGGGAGCTGTTTTTT
. | TRBJ2-7 | TRBV9 | . | CASSVGSGLGEQYF | TGTGCCAGCAGCGTAGGGTCGGGTTTGGGCGAGCAGTACTTC
. | TRBJ2-2 | TRBV27 | . | CASSFVGPRTGLVGELFF | TGTGCCAGCAGTTTTGTCGGGCCCCGCACAGGGCTCGTCGGGGAGCTGTTTTTT
many | TRBJ1-5 | TRBV29-1 | . | CSVGHSNQPQHF | TGCAGCGTGGGACATAGCAATCAGCCCCAGCATTTT
. | TRBJ1-2 | TRBV25-1 | . | CASSRDLDTSYTF | TGTGCCAGCAGTCGGGACTTGGACACTAGCTACACCTTC
. | TRBJ2-5 | TRBV9 | . | CASSVGGIQETQYF | TGTGCCAGCAGCGTAGGAGGTATCCAAGAGACCCAGTACTTC
few | TRBJ1-4 | TRBV9 | TRBD1 | CASSGRDRAEKLFF | TGTGCCAGCAGCGGCCGGGACAGGGCCGAAAAACTGTTTTTT
. | TRBJ1-3 | TRBV15 | . | CATSRTDSGNTIYF | TGTGCCACCAGCAGGACGGACTCTGGAAACACCATATATTTT
. | TRBJ2-7 | TRBV9 | TRBD2 | CASSVGLAGTYEQYF | TGTGCCAGCAGCGTAGGACTAGCGGGGACCTACGAGCAGTACTTC
. | TRBJ2-7 | TRBV18 | TRBD1 | CASSPLTGATDEQYF | TGTGCCAGCTCACCTCTAACAGGGGCGACAGACGAGCAGTACTTC
. | TRBJ2-2 | TRBV7-9 | TRBD1 | CASSYPTGSTGELFF | TGTGCCAGCAGCTACCCGACAGGGAGCACCGGGGAGCTGTTTTTT
. | TRBJ1-6 | TRBV5-4 | . | CASSLGLLNSPLHF | TGTGCCAGCAGCTTGGGCCTTCTTAATTCACCCCTCCACTTT
. | TRBJ2-7 | TRBV7-8 | TRBD1 | CASRDRSYEQYF | TGTGCCAGCCGGGACAGATCCTACGAGCAGTACTTC
. | TRBJ2-5 | TRBV20-1 | . | CSVPFRETQYF | TGCAGTGTGCCGTTCCGGGAGACCCAGTACTTC
few | TRBJ2-7 | TRBV7-9 | . | CASSLGVSYEQYF | TGTGCCAGCAGCTTAGGAGTCTCCTACGAGCAGTACTTC
few | TRBJ2-7 | TRBV15 | . | CATSRAPGAREQYF | TGTGCCACCAGCAGAGCCCCTGGGGCTAGGGAGCAGTACTTC
few | TRBJ2-7 | TRBV7-9 | TRBD1 | CASSAGQGAYEQYF | TGTGCCAGCAGCGCCGGACAGGGAGCCTACGAGCAGTACTTC
few | TRBJ1-4 | TRBV25-1 | . | CASSVRGEKLFF | TGTGCCAGCAGTGTTAGGGGAGAAAAACTGTTTTTT
. | TRBJ2-1 | TRBV15 | TRBD1 | CATSRDRGLASYNEQFF | TGTGCCACCAGCAGAGATAGGGGGCTAGCCTCCTACAATGAGCAGTTCTTC
. | TRBJ2-7 | TRBV29-1 | TRBD1 | CSVEARDRSGLRTYEQYF | TGCAGCGTTGAAGCCCGGGACAGGTCTGGCCTAAGGACCTACGAGCAGTACTTC
. | TRBJ1-5 | TRBV28 | . | CASSVSQPQHF | TGTGCCAGCAGTGTTAGTCAGCCCCAGCATTTT
. | TRBJ2-7 | TRBV2 | . | CASRPIPTTELYEQYF | TGTGCCAGCAGGCCCATACCCACGACAGAACTCTACGAGCAGTACTTC
. | TRBJ2-7 | TRBV10-3 | . | CAISGAGFYEQYF | TGTGCCATCAGTGGGGCAGGTTTCTACGAGCAGTACTTC
few | TRBJ2-1 | TRBV6-6 | . | CASSLMAEYNEQFF | TGTGCCAGCAGTCTAATGGCAGAATACAATGAGCAGTTCTTC
. | TRBJ2-7 | TRBV11-2 | TRBD1 | CASSLVGDRADEQYF | TGTGCCAGCAGCTTAGTCGGCGACAGGGCCGACGAGCAGTACTTC
few | TRBJ2-3 | TRBV7-9 | . | CASSSPVDRITDTQYF | TGTGCCAGCAGCTCCCCTGTCGACAGGATCACAGATACGCAGTATTTT
. | TRBJ2-5 | TRBV7-9 | TRBD2 | CASSPGLAGEVETQYF | TGTGCCAGCAGCCCCGGACTAGCGGGGGAGGTAGAGACCCAGTACTTC
few | TRBJ2-2 | TRBV6-5 | . | CASTRRTGNTGELFF | TGTGCCAGCACCAGAAGAACAGGGAACACCGGGGAGCTGTTTTTT
. | TRBJ1-1 | TRBV7-9 | . | CASSLVFGSRSPMNTEAFF | TGTGCCAGCAGCTTAGTTTTCGGGTCCCGGTCCCCCATGAACACTGAAGCTTTCTTT
. | TRBJ2-1 | TRBV7-3 | . | CASSPRTNRDEQFF | TGTGCCAGCAGCCCCCGGACCAACAGGGATGAGCAGTTCTTC
. | TRBJ1-2 | TRBV7-2 | . | CASSLVQGYGYTF | TGTGCCAGCAGCTTAGTTCAGGGGTATGGCTACACCTTC
. | TRBJ2-1 | TRBV7-7 | . | CASSLEALGEQFF | TGTGCCAGCAGCTTAGAGGCGTTGGGGGAGCAGTTCTTC